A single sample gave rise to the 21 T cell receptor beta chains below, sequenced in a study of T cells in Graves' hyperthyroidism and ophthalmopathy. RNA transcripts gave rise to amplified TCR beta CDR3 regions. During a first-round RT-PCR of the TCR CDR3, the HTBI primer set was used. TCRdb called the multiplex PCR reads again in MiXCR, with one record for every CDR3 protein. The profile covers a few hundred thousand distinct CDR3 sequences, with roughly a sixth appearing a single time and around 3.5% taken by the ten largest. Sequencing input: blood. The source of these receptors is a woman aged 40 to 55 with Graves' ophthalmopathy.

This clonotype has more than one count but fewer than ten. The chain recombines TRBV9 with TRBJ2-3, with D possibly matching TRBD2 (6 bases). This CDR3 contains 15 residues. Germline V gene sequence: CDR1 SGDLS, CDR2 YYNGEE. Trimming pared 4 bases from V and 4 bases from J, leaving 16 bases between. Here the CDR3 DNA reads TGTGCCAGCAGCCCCGGGGTAGCGGTCTCAGATACGCAGTATTTT. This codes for CASSPGVAVSDTQYF.

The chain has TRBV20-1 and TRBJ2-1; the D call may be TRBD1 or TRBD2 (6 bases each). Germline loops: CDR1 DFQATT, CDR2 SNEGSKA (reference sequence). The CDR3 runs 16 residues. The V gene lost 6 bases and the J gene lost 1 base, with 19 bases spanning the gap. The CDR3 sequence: CSAREVGGRSYNEQFF. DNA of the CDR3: TGCAGTGCCAGGGAGGTGGGGGGCCGGTCCTACAATGAGCAGTTCTTC.

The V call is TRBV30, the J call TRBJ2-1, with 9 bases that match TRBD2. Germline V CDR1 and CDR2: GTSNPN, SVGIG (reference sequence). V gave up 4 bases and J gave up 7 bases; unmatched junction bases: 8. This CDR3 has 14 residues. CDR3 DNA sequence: TGTGCCTGGACCCCAGGACTAGCGAGGAATGAGCAGTTCTTC. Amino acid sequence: CAWTPGLARNEQFF.

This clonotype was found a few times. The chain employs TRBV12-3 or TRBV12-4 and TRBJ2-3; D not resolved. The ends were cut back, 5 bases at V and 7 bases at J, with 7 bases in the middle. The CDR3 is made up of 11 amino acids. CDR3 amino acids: CASSPKNTQYF. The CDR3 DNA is TGTGCCAGCAGTCCCAAAAATACGCAGTATTTT.

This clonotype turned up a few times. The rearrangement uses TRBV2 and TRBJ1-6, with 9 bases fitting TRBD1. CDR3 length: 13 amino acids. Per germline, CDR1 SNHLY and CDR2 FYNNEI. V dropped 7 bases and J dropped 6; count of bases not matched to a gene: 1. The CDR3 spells CASKDRGNSPLHF. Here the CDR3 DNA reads TGTGCCAGCAAGGACAGGGGTAATTCACCCCTCCACTTT.

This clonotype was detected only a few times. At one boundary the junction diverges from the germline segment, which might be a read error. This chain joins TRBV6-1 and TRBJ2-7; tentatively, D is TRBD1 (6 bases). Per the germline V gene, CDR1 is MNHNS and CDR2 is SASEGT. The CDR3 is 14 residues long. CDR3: CAGSRDIASYEQYF. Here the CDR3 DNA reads TGTGCCGGCAGTCGGGACATCGCGTCCTACGAGCAGTACTTC.

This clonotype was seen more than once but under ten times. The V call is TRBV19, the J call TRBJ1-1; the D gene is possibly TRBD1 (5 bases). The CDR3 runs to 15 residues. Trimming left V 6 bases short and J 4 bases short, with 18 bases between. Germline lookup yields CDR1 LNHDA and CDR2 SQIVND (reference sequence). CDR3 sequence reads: CASRGPTGWGTEAFF. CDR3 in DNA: TGTGCCAGTAGGGGACCCACGGGATGGGGCACTGAAGCTTTCTTT.

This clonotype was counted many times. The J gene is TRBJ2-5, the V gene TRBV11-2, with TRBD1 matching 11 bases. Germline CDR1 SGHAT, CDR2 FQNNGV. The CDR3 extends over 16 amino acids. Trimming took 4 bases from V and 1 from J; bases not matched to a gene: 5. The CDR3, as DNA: TGTGCCAGCAGCTGGGGGACAGGGGGGGCCCAAGAGACCCAGTACTTC. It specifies CASSWGTGGAQETQYF.

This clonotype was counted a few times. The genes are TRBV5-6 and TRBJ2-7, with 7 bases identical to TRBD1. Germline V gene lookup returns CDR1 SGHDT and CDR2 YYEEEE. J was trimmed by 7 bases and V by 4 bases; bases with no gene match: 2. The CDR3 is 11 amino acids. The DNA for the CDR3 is TGTGCCAGCAGCCAGACAGGGGAGCAGTACTTC. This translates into CASSQTGEQYF.

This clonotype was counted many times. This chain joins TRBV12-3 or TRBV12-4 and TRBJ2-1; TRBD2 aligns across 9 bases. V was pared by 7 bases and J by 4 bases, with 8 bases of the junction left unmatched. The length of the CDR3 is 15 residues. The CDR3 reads CASTVGLAHYNEQFF. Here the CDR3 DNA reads TGTGCCAGCACAGTGGGACTAGCCCATTACAATGAGCAGTTCTTC.

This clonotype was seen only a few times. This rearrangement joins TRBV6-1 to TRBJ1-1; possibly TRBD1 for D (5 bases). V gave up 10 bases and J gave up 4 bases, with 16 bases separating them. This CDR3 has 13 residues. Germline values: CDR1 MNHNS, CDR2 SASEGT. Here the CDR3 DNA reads TGTGCCACCGAAGAGTTGAGGGGCACTGAAGCTTTCTTT. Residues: CATEELRGTEAFF.

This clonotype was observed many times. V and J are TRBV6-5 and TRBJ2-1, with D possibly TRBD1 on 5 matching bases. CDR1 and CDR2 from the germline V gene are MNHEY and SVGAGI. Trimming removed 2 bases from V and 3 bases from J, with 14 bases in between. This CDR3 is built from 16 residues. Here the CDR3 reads CASSYHPADIYNEQFF. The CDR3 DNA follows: TGTGCCAGCAGTTACCATCCCGCGGACATCTACAATGAGCAGTTCTTC.

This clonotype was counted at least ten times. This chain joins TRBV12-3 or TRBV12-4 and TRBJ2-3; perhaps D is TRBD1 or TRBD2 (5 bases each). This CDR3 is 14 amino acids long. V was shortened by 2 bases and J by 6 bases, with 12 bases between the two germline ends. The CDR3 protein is CASSLWGSMDTQYF. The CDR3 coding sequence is TGTGCCAGCAGTTTATGGGGGTCGATGGATACGCAGTATTTT.

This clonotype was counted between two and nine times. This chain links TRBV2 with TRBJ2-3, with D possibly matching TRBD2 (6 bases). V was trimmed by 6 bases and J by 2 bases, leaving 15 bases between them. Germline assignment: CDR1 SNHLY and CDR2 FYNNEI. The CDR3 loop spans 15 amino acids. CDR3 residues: CASSGRRGYTDTQYF. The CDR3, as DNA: TGTGCCAGCAGCGGCCGTCGGGGGTACACAGATACGCAGTATTTT. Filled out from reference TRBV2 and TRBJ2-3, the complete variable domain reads EPEVTQTPSHQVTQMGQEVILRCVPISNHLYFYWYRQILGQKVEFLVSFYNNEISEKSEIFDDQFSVERPDGSNFTLKIRSTKLEDSAMYFCASSGRRGYTDTQYFGPGTRLTVL.

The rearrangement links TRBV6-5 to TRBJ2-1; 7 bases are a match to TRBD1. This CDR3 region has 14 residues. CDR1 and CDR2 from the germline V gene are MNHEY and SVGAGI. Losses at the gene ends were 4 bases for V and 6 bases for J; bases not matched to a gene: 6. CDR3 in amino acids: CASSSGDRVNEQFF. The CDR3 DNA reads TGTGCCAGCAGTTCCGGCGACAGGGTCAATGAGCAGTTCTTC.

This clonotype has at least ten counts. CDR3 loop: CASSYAQGHYEQYF. For the CDR3, the DNA is TGTGCCAGCAGTTACGCTCAGGGGCACTACGAGCAGTACTTC. This chain connects TRBV6-1 to TRBJ2-7; maybe TRBD1 (6 bases). Trimming shortened V by 5 bases and J by 3 bases, and 14 bases separated the two germline ends. Germline CDR1 reads MNHNS; CDR2 reads SASEGT. This CDR3 has 14 amino acids.

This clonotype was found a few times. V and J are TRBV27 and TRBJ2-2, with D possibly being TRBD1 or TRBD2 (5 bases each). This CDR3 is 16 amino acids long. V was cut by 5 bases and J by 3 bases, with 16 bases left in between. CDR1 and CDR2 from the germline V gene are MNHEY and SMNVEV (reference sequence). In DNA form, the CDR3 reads TGTGCCAGCAGTCTGGGGGTGGCGCTGGACACCGGGGAGCTGTTTTTT. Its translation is CASSLGVALDTGELFF.

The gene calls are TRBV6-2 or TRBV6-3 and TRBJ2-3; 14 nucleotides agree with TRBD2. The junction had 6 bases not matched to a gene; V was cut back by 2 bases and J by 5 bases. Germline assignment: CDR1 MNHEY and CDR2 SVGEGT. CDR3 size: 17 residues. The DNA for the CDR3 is TGTGCCAGCAGTTACGGGACTAGCGGGGGTGTCGTAGATACGCAGTATTTT. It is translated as CASSYGTSGGVVDTQYF.

The CDR3 here is CASSPWGLAGIDTQYF. CDR3 bases: TGTGCCAGCAGCCCGTGGGGACTAGCGGGGATAGATACGCAGTATTTT. The chain uses TRBV12-3 or TRBV12-4 and TRBJ2-3, with TRBD2 matching over 13 bases. CDR3 length: 16 amino acids. V shed 6 bases, J shed 5 bases, and the junction held 8 bases outside the gene matches.

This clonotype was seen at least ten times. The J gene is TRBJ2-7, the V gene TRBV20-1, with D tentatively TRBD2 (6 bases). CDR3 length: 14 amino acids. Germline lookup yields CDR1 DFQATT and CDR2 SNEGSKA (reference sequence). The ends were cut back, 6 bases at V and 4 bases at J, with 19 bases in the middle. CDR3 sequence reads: CSALAGTGGYEQYF. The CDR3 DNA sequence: TGCAGTGCCCTCGCGGGGACTGGCGGATACGAGCAGTACTTC.

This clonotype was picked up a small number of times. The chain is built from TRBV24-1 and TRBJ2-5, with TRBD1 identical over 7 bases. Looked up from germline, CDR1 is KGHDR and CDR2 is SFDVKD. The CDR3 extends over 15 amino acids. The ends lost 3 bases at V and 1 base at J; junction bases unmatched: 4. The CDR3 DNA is TGTGCCACCAGTGATATCCGGGACAGCCAAGAGACCCAGTACTTC. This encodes CATSDIRDSQETQYF.